The 25 T cell receptor beta chains presented below share a single source sample, sequenced in a study of blood T cells in healthy people across ages. A sample-barcoded 5' primer and a J-beta primer mix were used in a second PCR of roughly 7 to 11 cycles. Using its own MiXCR run on the 5' RACE reads, TCRdb lists one record per CDR3 protein. This table holds roughly 1.6 million distinct CDR3 sequences, about 32% found once. Sequenced input: blood. The receptors stem from a woman under 40 in good health.

This clonotype was detected a few times. The V gene is TRBV9, the J gene TRBJ2-5, with TRBD1 matching over 7 bases. CDR3 size: 16 residues. Germline CDR1 is SGDLS and CDR2 is YYNGEE. With V trimmed by 0 bases and J by 3 bases, 8 bases remained unmatched. The CDR3 nucleotides read TGTGCCAGCAGCGTAGTAGGGACAGCGGCTAAAGAGACCCAGTACTTC. Its translation: CASSVVGTAAKETQYF.

This clonotype was counted between two and nine times. The CDR3 loop reads CASSPMSGGQETQYF. The CDR3 DNA reads as TGTGCCAGCTCACCAATGAGCGGGGGGCAAGAGACCCAGTACTTC. The chain uses TRBV18 and TRBJ2-5; 9 positions match TRBD2. V trimming: 2 bases; J trimming: 2 bases; junction bases outside the gene matches: 3. Germline V gene sequence: CDR1 KGHSH, CDR2 LQKENI. The CDR3 totals 15 residues. Combining the CDR3 with reference TRBV18 and TRBJ2-5 gives the whole variable domain NAGVMQNPRHLVRRRGQEARLRCSPMKGHSHVYWYRQLPEEGLKFMVYLQKENIIDESGMPKERFSAEFPKEGPSILRIQQVVRGDSAAYFCASSPMSGGQETQYFGPGTRLLVL.

This clonotype has a count of ten or more. The chain recombines TRBV29-1 with TRBJ2-3, with TRBD2 matching 9 bases. Germline CDR1 is SQVTM and CDR2 is ANQGSEA. V dropped 3 bases and J dropped 0; count of bases not matched to a gene: 4. This CDR3 comprises 15 residues. Here the CDR3 DNA reads TGCAGCGTTGACTCAGCGGGAGGTAGCACAGATACGCAGTATTTT. Amino acids: CSVDSAGGSTDTQYF.

This clonotype showed up just a few times. The chain couples TRBV6-2 or TRBV6-3 to TRBJ2-5; D tentatively reads TRBD1 or TRBD2 (5 bases each). CDR3 length: 16 residues. Germline-derived CDR1 and CDR2 are MNHEY and SVGEGT. Trimming took off 5 bases at V and 0 bases at J, with 16 bases between the two ends. CDR3 residues: CASSAPGRRYQETQYF. CDR3 DNA sequence: TGTGCCAGCAGTGCCCCGGGACGGAGGTACCAAGAGACCCAGTACTTC.

The V gene is TRBV5-5, the J gene TRBJ2-1, with D possibly matching TRBD1 (5 bases). The CDR3 covers 14 residues. V was clipped by 0 bases and J by 5 bases, with 9 bases between them. Germline CDR1 and CDR2: SGHKS and YYEKEE (reference sequence). The CDR3 here is CASSLGGAHNEQFF. Here the CDR3 DNA reads TGTGCCAGCAGCTTGGGGGGCGCCCACAATGAGCAGTTCTTC.

The chain couples TRBV5-1 to TRBJ2-1; 8 bases fit TRBD2. V lost 3 bases, J lost 6 bases, and 8 bases stayed unmatched. The CDR3 has 15 amino acids. CDR1 is SGHRS and CDR2 is YFSETQ in the germline V gene. For the CDR3, the DNA is TGCGCCAGCAGCTGGACCCCGGGAGGGCGCAATGAGCAGTTCTTC. Translation gives CASSWTPGGRNEQFF.

V is TRBV11-1 and J is TRBJ2-5; D ambiguous. CDR3 length equals 16 residues. Trimming took 1 base from V and 7 from J, leaving 19 bases between them. Germline-derived CDR1 and CDR2 are SGHAT and FQDESV (reference sequence). In DNA form, the CDR3 reads TGTGCCAGCAGCTTAGAGGGTCCGGGCAGAGGTGGGACCCAGTACTTC. The encoded protein is CASSLEGPGRGGTQYF.

This chain connects TRBV3-1 to TRBJ1-1; D ambiguous. V lost 4 bases and J lost 4, with 10 bases in between. CDR1 is LGHDT, CDR2 YNNKEL, per germline (reference sequence). This CDR3 region has 13 residues. CDR3 DNA sequence: TGTGCCAGCAGCCCTTCGGTGGGCACTGAAGCTTTCTTT. Protein product: CASSPSVGTEAFF.

This clonotype was counted between two and nine times. The gene calls are TRBV12-3 or TRBV12-4 and TRBJ1-5; 7 positions agree with TRBD1. V shed 2 bases and J 4 bases; nucleotides not matched to a gene: 11. The CDR3 has 17 amino acids. DNA for the CDR3: TGTGCCAGCAGTTTATATTCAGGAGACAGGGCAAATCAGCCCCAGCATTTT. Encoded protein: CASSLYSGDRANQPQHF.

The chain recombines TRBV20-1 with TRBJ2-3; 10 bases are a match to TRBD2. Losses at the gene ends were 5 bases for V and 4 bases for J; bases not matched to a gene: 21. CDR1 is DFQATT, CDR2 SNEGSKA, per germline (reference sequence). The CDR3 has 19 residues. In nucleotides, the CDR3 is TGCAGTGCTCGTCGGGGCCTAGCGGGGGCCGCACGTTCTTCAGATACGCAGTATTTT. This codes for CSARRGLAGAARSSDTQYF.

CDR3 in amino acids: CAISESGGSTGELFF. In DNA form, the CDR3 reads TGTGCCATCAGTGAGTCGGGGGGGTCGACCGGGGAGCTGTTTTTT. The rearrangement links TRBV10-3 to TRBJ2-2; TRBD2 matches 7 bases. The CDR3 runs 15 residues. Unmatched junction bases numbered 3, after V lost 0 bases and J lost 5 bases. CDR1 is ENHRY, CDR2 SYGVKD, per germline.

The CDR3 loop is CASVFLTQGYEQYF. DNA of the CDR3: TGTGCCAGCGTTTTCCTGACCCAAGGCTACGAGCAGTACTTC. The chain couples TRBV27 to TRBJ2-7; unclear D gene. The CDR3 totals 14 residues. The germline V and J ends were trimmed by 8 bases and 3 bases, with 17 bases remaining between them. Germline-derived CDR1 and CDR2 are MNHEY and SMNVEV (reference sequence).

Comments on this clonotype: Germline is not matched at one junction end, which may reflect a read error. This chain uses TRBV5-5 with TRBJ1-2, with 8 bases lining up with TRBD1. The germline gives CDR1 SGHKS, CDR2 YYEKEE (reference sequence). CDR3 size: 18 residues. CDR3 sequence reads: CACSLHGVGQGPNYGYTF. The DNA of the CDR3 is TGTGCCTGCAGCTTGCACGGGGTTGGACAGGGACCCAACTATGGCTACACCTTC.

The chain employs TRBV7-4 and TRBJ1-6, with TRBD1 identical over 9 bases. The CDR3 runs 15 residues. The junction had 3 bases not matched to a gene; V was cut back by 1 base and J by 8 bases. CDR1 is SGHVT, CDR2 SQSDAQ, per germline. DNA for the CDR3: TGTGCCAGCAGCTTAGGAGGGACAGGGCATTCACCCCTCCACTTT. It codes for CASSLGGTGHSPLHF.

This chain connects TRBV4-1 to TRBJ2-2; 9 nucleotides line up with TRBD2. Germline V lookup: CDR1 MGHRA, CDR2 YSYEKL. Trimming at V came to 5 bases and at J to 9 bases, leaving 10 bases not matched to a gene. This CDR3 region has 15 residues. The CDR3 coding sequence is TGCGCCAGCAGCAGGCCCGGGACTAGCTCCAGGGAGCTGTTTTTT. Amino acids: CASSRPGTSSRELFF.

The table lists this clonotype with a few counts. The chain links TRBV20-1 to TRBJ2-3, with 11 bases identical to TRBD2. V lost 4 bases and J lost 4; bases outside the gene matches: 7. Germline loops: CDR1 DFQATT, CDR2 SNEGSKA (reference sequence). CDR3 length: 15 amino acids. DNA of the CDR3: TGCAGTGCTACGCCGGGACTAGCGGCTTCAGATACGCAGTATTTT. This sequence encodes CSATPGLAASDTQYF.

The sample holds a few counts of this clonotype. The rearrangement joins TRBV27 to TRBJ1-5; D is perhaps TRBD1 (5 bases). Germline values: CDR1 MNHEY, CDR2 SMNVEV (reference sequence). CDR3 length: 13 amino acids. Trimming left V 5 bases short and J 9 bases short, with 14 bases between. CDR3 amino acids: CASSANRSGPQHF. CDR3 coding DNA: TGTGCCAGCAGTGCTAACAGGTCTGGGCCCCAGCATTTT.

This clonotype has a handful of counts. The chain recombines TRBV6-2 or TRBV6-3 with TRBJ2-7, with TRBD2 identical over 11 bases. The DNA matches TRBJ2-5 better at its end, which makes the J call doubtful. The CDR3 is made up of 17 amino acids. The germline gives CDR1 MNHEY, CDR2 SVGEGT. CDR3 coding DNA: TGTGCCAGCAGTTACCCGACGGGACTAGCGGAACAAGAGACCCAGTACTTC. Its translation: CASSYPTGLAEQETQYF.

The rearrangement joins TRBV3-1 to TRBJ2-7; D not resolved. The germline gives CDR1 LGHDT, CDR2 YNNKEL (reference sequence). This CDR3 contains 11 residues. Trimming took 3 bases from V and 5 from J, leaving 5 bases between them. The CDR3 loop is CASSHENEQYF. The CDR3 nucleotides are TGTGCCAGCAGCCATGAAAACGAGCAGTACTTC.

This rearrangement joins TRBV4-1 to TRBJ1-6; no firm D call. Germline assignment: CDR1 MGHRA and CDR2 YSYEKL. The CDR3 runs 14 residues. With 4 bases removed from V and 10 bases from J, the gap between germline ends came to 14 bases. CDR3 in DNA: TGCGCCAGCAGCCGCCTAGGTAGAGTCTCACCCCTCCACTTT. Residues: CASSRLGRVSPLHF.

The rearrangement uses TRBV28 and TRBJ2-4; TRBD2 is a possible D gene (6 bases). CDR3 size: 17 residues. The V gene lost 5 bases and the J gene lost 8 bases, with 25 bases spanning the gap. CDR1 and CDR2 from the germline V gene are MDHEN and SYDVKM. The CDR3 nucleotides read TGTGCCAGCAGTCGTTTTGGGGAGGCCCCGAACTGGGACATTCAGTACTTC. As protein: CASSRFGEAPNWDIQYF.

There are a few counts of this clonotype. The V gene is TRBV2, the J gene TRBJ2-5; unclear D gene. Germline values: CDR1 SNHLY, CDR2 FYNNEI. The ends were cut back, 8 bases at V and 6 bases at J, with 1 base in the middle. This CDR3 has 8 residues. CDR3 sequence reads: CASQTQYF. CDR3 nucleotide sequence: TGTGCCAGCCAGACCCAGTACTTC.

V usage is TRBV21-1 and J usage is TRBJ2-7; TRBD1, the table's D call, lacks a check against the DNA. TRBV21-1 is an annotated pseudogene. The CDR3 length is 12 residues. The DNA of the CDR3 is TGTGCCACCCGGGACCCTTCCTACGAGCAGTACTTC. Translated: CATRDPSYEQYF.

The chain uses TRBV5-6 and TRBJ2-5; TRBD1 agrees at 8 bases. The CDR3 is made up of 16 amino acids. Germline assignment: CDR1 SGHDT and CDR2 YYEEEE. The V gene end was trimmed by 4 bases and the J gene end by 4 bases; junction bases not matched to a gene: 12. CDR3 sequence reads: CASSRDRGILGETQYF. The DNA of the CDR3 is TGTGCCAGCAGCCGCGACAGGGGAATATTGGGAGAGACCCAGTACTTC. Full variable domain (missing parts from reference TRBV5-6 and TRBJ2-5): DAGVTQSPTHLIKTRGQQVTLRCSPKSGHDTVSWYQQALGQGPQFIFQYYEEEERQRGNFPDRFSGHQFPNYSSELNVNALLLGDSALYLCASSRDRGILGETQYFGPGTRLLVL.

The rearrangement links TRBV5-1 to TRBJ2-6, with D possibly TRBD1 on 5 matching bases. Germline CDR1 SGHRS, CDR2 YFSETQ. CDR3 length equals 13 residues. CDR3 residues: CGSRDSGANVLTF. CDR3 sequence (DNA): TGCGGGAGCAGGGACTCTGGGGCCAACGTCCTGACTTTC.